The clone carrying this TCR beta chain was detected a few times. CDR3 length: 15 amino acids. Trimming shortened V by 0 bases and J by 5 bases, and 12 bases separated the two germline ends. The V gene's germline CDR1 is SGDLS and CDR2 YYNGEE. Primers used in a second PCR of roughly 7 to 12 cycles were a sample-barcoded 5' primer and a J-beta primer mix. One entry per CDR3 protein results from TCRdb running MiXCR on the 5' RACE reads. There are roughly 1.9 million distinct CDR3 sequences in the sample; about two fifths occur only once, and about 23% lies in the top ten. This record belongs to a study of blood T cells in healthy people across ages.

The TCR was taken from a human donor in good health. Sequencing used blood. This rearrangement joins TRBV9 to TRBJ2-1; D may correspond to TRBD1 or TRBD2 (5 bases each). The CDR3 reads CASSVGGALNNEQFF. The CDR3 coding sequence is TGTGCCAGCAGCGTAGGAGGGGCTCTAAACAATGAGCAGTTCTTC.